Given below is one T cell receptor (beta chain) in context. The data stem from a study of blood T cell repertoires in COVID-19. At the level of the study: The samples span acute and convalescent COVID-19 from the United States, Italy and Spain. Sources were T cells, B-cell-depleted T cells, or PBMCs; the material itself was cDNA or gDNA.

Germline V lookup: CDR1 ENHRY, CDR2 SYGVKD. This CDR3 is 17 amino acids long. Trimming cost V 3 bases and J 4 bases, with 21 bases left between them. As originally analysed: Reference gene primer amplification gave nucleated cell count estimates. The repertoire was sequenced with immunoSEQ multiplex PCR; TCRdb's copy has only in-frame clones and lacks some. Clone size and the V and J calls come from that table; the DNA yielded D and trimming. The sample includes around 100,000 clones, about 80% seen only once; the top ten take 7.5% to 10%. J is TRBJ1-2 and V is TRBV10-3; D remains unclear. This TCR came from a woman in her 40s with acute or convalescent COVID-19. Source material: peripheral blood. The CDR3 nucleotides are TGTGCCATCAGTGAATTGGGGTTTGGGAGGAGGGCCTATGGCTACACCTTC. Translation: CAISELGFGRRAYGYTF.